The 7 T cell receptor beta chains presented below share a single source sample, sequenced in a study of shared clonotypes between healthy human individuals. Here immunoSEQ multiplex PCR was the method, and the copy in TCRdb shows in-frame clones only, minus some. The sample consists of roughly 2 million clones, roughly 95% of them appearing once. The source material was naive CD4+ T cells sorted from blood. Subset denoted: CD45RA+ positively selected. The receptors here all came from a young man in good health.

This chain uses TRBV5-6 with TRBJ1-3, with a weak D call TRBD1 (6 bases). This CDR3 is 14 amino acids long. Germline CDR1 reads SGHDT; CDR2 reads YYEEEE. With 6 bases removed from V and 3 bases from J, the gap between germline ends came to 13 bases. The CDR3 region has the DNA TGTGCCAGCAACCCCGCAGGGGTTGGAAACACCATATATTTT. Its protein product is CASNPAGVGNTIYF. Filled out from reference TRBV5-6 and TRBJ1-3, the complete variable domain reads DAGVTQSPTHLIKTRGQQVTLRCSPKSGHDTVSWYQQALGQGPQFIFQYYEEEERQRGNFPDRFSGHQFPNYSSELNVNALLLGDSALYLCASNPAGVGNTIYFGEGSWLTVV.

About this clone itself: Other DNA sequences in this specimen translate into the identical CDR3. V gene TRBV18 combines with J gene TRBJ1-4, with D hard to call. Germline CDR1 is KGHSH and CDR2 is LQKENI. The V and J ends lost 3 bases and 0 bases respectively, with 5 bases between them. The CDR3 has 14 residues. CDR3 amino acids: CASSPSATNEKLFF. The CDR3 bases are TGTGCCAGCTCACCGTCTGCAACTAATGAAAAACTGTTTTTT.

V usage is TRBV7-2 and J usage is TRBJ1-4, with unresolved D. This CDR3 has 13 amino acids. Looked up from germline, CDR1 is SGHTA and CDR2 is FQGNSA. Trimming pared 5 bases from V and 5 bases from J, leaving 9 bases between. CDR3 sequence reads: CASSPKVNEKLFF. The DNA for the CDR3 is TGTGCCAGCAGCCCGAAGGTGAATGAAAAACTGTTTTTT.

In DNA, the CDR3 is TGTGCCAGCAGTTTATCAGCCGGGGAGAGCAATCAGCCCCAGCATTTT. Translating gives CASSLSAGESNQPQHF. This rearrangement joins TRBV27 to TRBJ1-5; D not certain. Trimming removed 0 bases at V and 1 base at J, with 10 bases between. The CDR3 spans 16 residues. Germline assignment: CDR1 MNHEY and CDR2 SMNVEV (reference sequence).

Notes on this clone: The sample carries other DNA sequences with the same CDR3. This rearrangement joins TRBV27 to TRBJ2-1; the D gene is possibly TRBD2 (6 bases). Germline assignment: CDR1 MNHEY and CDR2 SMNVEV (reference sequence). This CDR3 has 11 amino acids. V dropped 9 bases and J dropped 4 bases, with 7 bases sitting between them. DNA for the CDR3: TGTGCCAGTAGCGGATACAATGAGCAGTTCTTC. Amino acid sequence: CASSGYNEQFF.

The rearrangement uses TRBV4-1 and TRBJ1-5, with 8 bases aligning to TRBD1. Germline V CDR1 and CDR2: MGHRA, YSYEKL. V dropped 3 bases and J dropped 4; count of bases not matched to a gene: 5. CDR3 size: 15 residues. The CDR3 loop reads CASSQTGTGNQPQHF. CDR3 DNA: TGCGCCAGCAGCCAGACCGGGACAGGTAATCAGCCCCAGCATTTT.

This clone came up once. This chain connects TRBV5-1 to TRBJ2-2; tentatively, D is TRBD1 (6 bases). The germline V and J ends were trimmed by 4 bases and 0 bases, with 19 bases remaining between them. The CDR3 totals 18 residues. Germline lookup yields CDR1 SGHRS and CDR2 YFSETQ. The DNA of the CDR3 is TGCGCCAGCAGCCCCACATTACCGGGACATACGAACACCGGGGAGCTGTTTTTT. It is translated as CASSPTLPGHTNTGELFF.